This entry lists 19 T cell receptor beta chains sequenced from one sample in a study of monozygotic twins with inflammatory bowel disease. From its re-call of the 5' RACE reads, TCRdb lists each CDR3 protein once, without DNA. The sample has about 380,000 distinct CDR3 sequences. The sequencing input was blood. The receptors come from a human donor with ulcerative colitis or Crohn's disease, or a healthy co-twin of an affected twin (not recorded which).

The gene calls are TRBV11-2 and TRBJ1-1. Germline loops: CDR1 SGHAT, CDR2 FQNNGV. The CDR3 has 12 amino acids. CDR3 residues: CASSLGGTGAFF.

V usage is TRBV6-2 or TRBV6-3 and J usage is TRBJ2-7; TCRdb's D call, TRBD1, is unchecked because there is no DNA. This CDR3 has 16 amino acids. The germline CDR1 and CDR2 sequences are MNHEY and SVGEGT. The CDR3 protein is CASSYSPGQGSYEQYF.

The chain joins TRBV6-2 or TRBV6-3 to TRBJ2-3; TCRdb indicates TRBD2, and absent DNA this call remains unverified. This CDR3 spans 16 amino acids. Germline values: CDR1 MNHEY, CDR2 SVGEGT. The CDR3 sequence is CASSPPSTSSVDTQYF.

The chain couples TRBV7-2 to TRBJ2-1. This CDR3 is built from 14 residues. CDR1 is SGHTA, CDR2 FQGNSA, per germline. CDR3 region: CASLVGGSYNEQFF.

The chain joins TRBV4-2 to TRBJ2-2; TCRdb lists TRBD1, though no DNA is available to test this call. CDR3 length: 16 residues. Per germline, CDR1 LGHNA and CDR2 YNFKEQ. The CDR3 sequence is CASSQGRQGNTGELFF.

V gene TRBV6-5 combines with J gene TRBJ2-3. The CDR3 sequence is 14 residues long. Germline CDR1 MNHEY, CDR2 SVGAGI. The CDR3 spells CASSLQGNTDTQYF.

CDR3 protein: CASSQDAESGNEQFF. V gene TRBV4-3 combines with J gene TRBJ2-1. The CDR3 spans 15 residues. Germline values: CDR1 LGHNA, CDR2 YSLEER.

CDR3 in amino acids: CASKRGASGANVLTF. V and J are TRBV7-3 and TRBJ2-6; TCRdb calls TRBD2, which cannot be checked without DNA. From germline, CDR1 is SGHTA and CDR2 FQGTGA. The CDR3 extends over 15 amino acids.

The J gene is TRBJ2-1, the V gene TRBV5-1; there is no DNA to check the TCRdb D call of TRBD1. Germline CDR1 and CDR2: SGHRS and YFSETQ. The CDR3 contains 17 residues. CDR3 loop: CASSSPYSIHSYNEQFF. Filled out from reference TRBV5-1 and TRBJ2-1, the complete variable domain reads KAGVTQTPRYLIKTRGQQVTLSCSPISGHRSVSWYQQTPGQGLQFLFEYFSETQRNKGNFPGRFSGRQFSNSRSEMNVSTLELGDSALYLCASSSPYSIHSYNEQFFGPGTRLTVL.

This rearrangement joins TRBV6-2 or TRBV6-3 to TRBJ2-5. The germline CDR1 and CDR2 sequences are MNHEY and SVGEGT. The CDR3 loop spans 13 amino acids. The CDR3 here is CASSPDLIETQYF.

This chain connects TRBV7-9 to TRBJ2-1; TCRdb picks TRBD2, but there is no DNA to check that call. Germline loops: CDR1 SEHNR, CDR2 FQNEAQ (reference sequence). There are 16 residues in the CDR3. The CDR3 loop is CASSLSSSGRLNEQFF. Full variable domain (missing parts from reference TRBV7-9 and TRBJ2-1): DTGVSQNPRHKITKRGQNVTFRCDPISEHNRLYWYRQTLGQGPEFLTYFQNEAQLEKSRLLSDRFSAERPKGSFSTLEIQRTEQGDSAMYLCASSLSSSGRLNEQFFGPGTRLTVL.

V usage is TRBV4-1 and J usage is TRBJ2-2; the TCRdb D gene call, TRBD2, has no DNA to confirm it. CDR1 is MGHRA, CDR2 YSYEKL, per germline. CDR3 length: 16 residues. CDR3 protein: CASRPPTGLVTGELFF.

This rearrangement joins TRBV5-5 to TRBJ2-3; the D call of TRBD2 rests on TCRdb alone, since no DNA is present to check it. The CDR3 has 14 amino acids. The V gene's germline CDR1 is SGHKS and CDR2 YYEKEE (reference sequence). CDR3: CASSSYRATDTQYF.

The chain carries TRBV18 and TRBJ2-3; TCRdb names TRBD1, which stays unverified in the absence of DNA. This CDR3 is built from 15 residues. CDR1 KGHSH and CDR2 LQKENI come from the germline V gene. CDR3 residues: CASSTTWAGADTQYF.

The rearrangement joins TRBV5-1 to TRBJ2-2; no DNA is available, so the TRBD1 call from TCRdb remains unchecked. The CDR3 is 15 residues long. The germline CDR1 and CDR2 sequences are SGHRS and YFSETQ. The CDR3 sequence: CASSRRSTGTGELFF.

The J gene is TRBJ2-6, the V gene TRBV7-2; TCRdb selects TRBD1, and the lack of DNA leaves this call unchecked. Looked up from germline, CDR1 is SGHTA and CDR2 is FQGNSA. CDR3 length: 17 residues. The CDR3 sequence is CASSSRQGGDGANVLTF.

V gene TRBV7-3 combines with J gene TRBJ1-2. Looked up from germline, CDR1 is SGHTA and CDR2 is FQGTGA. This CDR3 has 13 amino acids. CDR3: CASSLTYGSGYTF. The entire variable domain, with the rest obtained from reference TRBV7-3 and TRBJ1-2, is as follows: GAGVSQTPSNKVTEKGKYVELRCDPISGHTALYWYRQSLGQGPEFLIYFQGTGAADDSGLPNDRFFAVRPEGSVSTLKIQRTERGDSAVYLCASSLTYGSGYTFGSGTRLTVV.

This chain uses TRBV4-2 with TRBJ2-2. CDR1 is LGHNA, CDR2 YNFKEQ, per germline. The CDR3 sequence is 15 residues long. The CDR3 sequence is CASSQVDKNTGELFF.

This chain connects TRBV24-1 to TRBJ1-1. Germline V lookup: CDR1 KGHDR, CDR2 SFDVKD. This CDR3 is 12 amino acids long. CDR3 residues: CATSDVNTEAFF.